This T cell receptor beta chain was captured by sequencing in a study of T cells in Graves' hyperthyroidism and ophthalmopathy. Study-wide results and caveats: The model made its ophthalmopathy prediction, and onset followed a median approximately six months later. Separation of ophthalmopathy from stable hyperthyroidism was achieved by a 13 V-J model.

There were TCR beta CDR3 regions amplified from RNA transcripts. The HTBI primer set was used in a first-round RT-PCR of the TCR CDR3. TCRdb fed the multiplex PCR reads into MiXCR, producing one record per CDR3 protein. Of 500,000 to 700,000 distinct CDR3 sequences in the sample, 16% are singletons; the top ten hold 18%. Exclusions: uncontrolled infection, other autoimmune disease, pregnancy, lactation. This clonotype showed up just a few times. Its antigen remains unknown. The specimen was blood. The sequence derives from a woman aged 18-29 years with Graves' hyperthyroidism.

The CDR3 region has the DNA TGTGCCAGCAACTTTGGGCCGGGCGCTCAGCCCCAGCATTTT. Translating it yields CASNFGPGAQPQHF. The chain recombines TRBV7-8 with TRBJ1-5; no definite D call. Germline V gene lookup returns CDR1 SGHVS and CDR2 FQNEAQ. V was trimmed by 7 bases and J by 6 bases, leaving 16 bases between them. The CDR3 loop spans 14 amino acids.